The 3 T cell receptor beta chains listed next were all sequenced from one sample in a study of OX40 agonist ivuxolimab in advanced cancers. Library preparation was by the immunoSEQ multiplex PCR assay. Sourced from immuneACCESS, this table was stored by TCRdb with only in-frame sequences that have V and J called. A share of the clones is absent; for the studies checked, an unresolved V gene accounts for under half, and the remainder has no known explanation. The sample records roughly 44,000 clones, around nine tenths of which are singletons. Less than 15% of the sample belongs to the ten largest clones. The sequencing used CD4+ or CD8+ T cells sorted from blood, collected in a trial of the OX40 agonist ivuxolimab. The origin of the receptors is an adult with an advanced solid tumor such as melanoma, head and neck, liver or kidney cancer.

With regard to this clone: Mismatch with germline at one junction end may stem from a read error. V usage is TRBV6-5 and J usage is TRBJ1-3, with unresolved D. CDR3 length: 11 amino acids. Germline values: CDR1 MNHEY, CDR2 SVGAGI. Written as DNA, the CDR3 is TGTGCCAGCAGCGCCGGAAGCACCATATATTTT. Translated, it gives CASSAGSTIYF.

The CDR3 region is CASSSPLRSGELFF. CDR3 bases: TGTGCCAGCAGCTCACCCCTCAGGTCCGGGGAGCTGTTTTTT. This rearrangement joins TRBV7-9 to TRBJ2-2; no definite D call. The V gene lost 4 bases and the J gene lost 6 bases, with 12 bases spanning the gap. There are 14 residues in the CDR3. Germline assignment: CDR1 SEHNR and CDR2 FQNEAQ (reference sequence).

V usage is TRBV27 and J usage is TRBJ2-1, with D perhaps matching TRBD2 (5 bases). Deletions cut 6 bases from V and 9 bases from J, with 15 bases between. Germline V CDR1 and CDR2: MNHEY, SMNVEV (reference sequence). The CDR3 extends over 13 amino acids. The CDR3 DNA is TGTGCCAGCAGCTTAGGGTTTGAGGGTGAGCAGTTCTTC. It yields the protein CASSLGFEGEQFF.